The 32 T cell receptor beta chains below come from one sample, sequenced in a study of cytomegalovirus exposure and HLA in healthy donors. Both 60 Vbeta primers and 13 Jbeta primers went into the PCR. The assay was immunoSEQ multiplex PCR, and TCRdb's table has in-frame clones only and misses some. The sample holds 76,000 or so clones, around 73% seen once. The sequenced material came from PBMCs. The source is a woman in her thirties or forties in good health and CMV-seropositive.

J is TRBJ2-6 and V is TRBV6-1; 7 nucleotides agree with TRBD1. In germline, CDR1 is MNHNS, CDR2 SASEGT. Germline trimming cut 4 bases from V and 0 bases from J; bases unmatched to any gene: 3. This CDR3 comprises 16 residues. Written as DNA, the CDR3 is TGTGCCAGCAGTGCAGACAGGGCCTCTGGGGCCAACGTCCTGACTTTC. Protein: CASSADRASGANVLTF.

The rearrangement uses TRBV28 and TRBJ1-5, with a possible D match to TRBD1 (5 bases). Germline assignment: CDR1 MDHEN and CDR2 SYDVKM. The length of the CDR3 is 14 residues. With 8 bases removed from V and 5 bases from J, the gap between germline ends came to 16 bases. The CDR3 loop is CASRVSGEHQPQHF. The CDR3 DNA is TGTGCCAGCCGAGTTTCGGGGGAACATCAGCCCCAGCATTTT.

CDR3 amino acids: CASSFGTGFHEQYF. The CDR3 DNA sequence: TGTGCCAGCAGTTTCGGGACAGGGTTTCACGAGCAGTACTTC. The rearrangement uses TRBV27 and TRBJ2-7, with 9 bases lining up with TRBD1. Germline CDR1 MNHEY, CDR2 SMNVEV (reference sequence). J was trimmed by 5 bases and V by 3 bases; bases with no gene match: 5. The length of the CDR3 is 14 residues.

This clone has more than one count but fewer than ten. The chain couples TRBV4-1 to TRBJ2-3, with 11 bases identical to TRBD2. The germline V gene has CDR1 MGHRA and CDR2 YSYEKL. The junction had 6 bases not matched to a gene; V was cut back by 0 bases and J by 4 bases. This CDR3 is built from 17 residues. The chain's CDR3 is CASSQDSSGGAPDTQYF. The CDR3 region has the DNA TGCGCCAGCAGCCAAGATAGTAGCGGGGGGGCCCCAGATACGCAGTATTTT.

The chain couples TRBV6-1 to TRBJ2-7; TRBD1 matches at 7 bases. The germline CDR1 and CDR2 sequences are MNHNS and SASEGT. This CDR3 comprises 15 residues. Trimming removed 3 bases from V and 6 bases from J; junction bases left unmatched: 11. The CDR3 nucleotides read TGTGCCAGCAGTGAGCCAGGGGGTGGGGAATTCGAGCAGTACTTC. As protein: CASSEPGGGEFEQYF.

The chain carries TRBV9 and TRBJ2-5, with 10 bases fitting TRBD2. The CDR3 is 15 amino acids. V lost 4 bases to trimming and J lost 5 bases; unmatched junction nucleotides: 8. Germline V gene sequence: CDR1 SGDLS, CDR2 YYNGEE. CDR3 DNA: TGTGCCAGCAGCCTAAGCGGGGGGGCCGTTGAGACCCAGTACTTC. Amino acid sequence: CASSLSGGAVETQYF.

V usage is TRBV5-4 and J usage is TRBJ2-1; 12 positions agree with TRBD2. Per germline, CDR1 SGHNT and CDR2 YYREEE (reference sequence). The CDR3 length is 17 residues. V was pared by 4 bases and J by 3 bases, with 8 bases of the junction left unmatched. The CDR3 region is CASSPGSSGGDYNEQFF. The CDR3 DNA reads TGTGCCAGCAGCCCCGGGTCTAGCGGGGGGGACTACAATGAGCAGTTCTTC. Complete variable domain (other parts from reference TRBV5-4 and TRBJ2-1): ETGVTQSPTHLIKTRGQQVTLRCSSQSGHNTVSWYQQALGQGPQFIFQYYREEENGRGNFPPRFSGLQFPNYSSELNVNALELDDSALYLCASSPGSSGGDYNEQFFGPGTRLTVL.

The chain carries TRBV13 and TRBJ1-2, with 10 bases lining up with TRBD1. This CDR3 has 17 residues. The V segment lost 8 bases and the J segment 0 bases; nucleotides outside the gene matches: 12. The germline V gene encodes CDR1 PRHDT and CDR2 FYEKMQ (reference sequence). In DNA, the CDR3 is TGTGCCAGCCGCCCTGCACCGGGACAGGGGACTAACTATGGCTACACCTTC. This gives the protein CASRPAPGQGTNYGYTF.

This chain connects TRBV7-8 to TRBJ1-6; possible D gene TRBD1, 5 bases. V was pared by 5 bases and J by 10 bases, with 21 bases between. The germline V gene encodes CDR1 SGHVS and CDR2 FQNEAQ. The CDR3 length is 16 residues. The CDR3 nucleotides are TGTGCCAGCAGCCAAACTGGAGGGGTTTTAAACTCACCCCTCCACTTT. Amino acid sequence: CASSQTGGVLNSPLHF.

V usage is TRBV5-8 and J usage is TRBJ1-1, with D perhaps TRBD1 (6 bases). The CDR3 is 15 residues long. Germline V gene sequence: CDR1 SGHTS, CDR2 YDEGEE. The V gene lost 4 bases and the J gene lost 0 bases, with 13 bases spanning the gap. CDR3: CASSTLYRVNTEAFF. The CDR3 DNA sequence: TGTGCCAGCAGCACGCTATACAGGGTGAACACTGAAGCTTTCTTT.

V is TRBV9 and J is TRBJ2-3, with D maybe TRBD2 (6 bases). The CDR3 consists of 13 residues. Germline loops: CDR1 SGDLS, CDR2 YYNGEE. V dropped 8 bases and J dropped 8 bases, with 18 bases sitting between them. CDR3 sequence (DNA): TGTGCCAGTACCGGGACTCTTAGGGGTACGCAGTATTTT. It translates to CASTGTLRGTQYF.

The gene calls are TRBV2 and TRBJ1-2; 8 bases match TRBD1. The J segment lost 4 bases and the V segment lost 6 bases, leaving 19 bases of the junction unmatched. CDR3 length: 18 residues. Germline lookup yields CDR1 SNHLY and CDR2 FYNNEI. CDR3 bases: TGTGCCAGCAGCTCATTCGGAAGTGGACAGGGTCTAGTCTATGGCTACACCTTC. This translates into CASSSFGSGQGLVYGYTF.

The gene calls are TRBV4-2 and TRBJ2-1; 7 positions match TRBD1. Trimming at V came to 1 base and at J to 7 bases, leaving 7 bases not matched to a gene. Germline loops: CDR1 LGHNA, CDR2 YNFKEQ. The CDR3 consists of 15 residues. CDR3 sequence (DNA): TGTGCCAGCAGCCAAGTGAAGGGGGCGCTTAATGAGCAGTTCTTC. It codes for CASSQVKGALNEQFF.

J is TRBJ1-1 and V is TRBV5-1; TRBD1 matches 8 bases. CDR1 is SGHRS and CDR2 is YFSETQ in the germline V gene. V shed 3 bases, J shed 2 bases, and the junction held 6 bases outside the gene matches. CDR3 size: 15 residues. The CDR3 sequence is CASSSLGTGNTEAFF. CDR3 bases: TGCGCCAGCAGCTCCTTGGGGACAGGTAACACTGAAGCTTTCTTT.

This chain joins TRBV28 and TRBJ1-1; D call uncertain. The CDR3 consists of 11 residues. CDR1 is MDHEN and CDR2 is SYDVKM in the germline V gene. Trimming stripped 3 bases from V and 7 bases from J, with 6 bases between. CDR3 amino acids: CASSFPGEAFF. The CDR3 DNA reads TGTGCCAGCAGTTTCCCAGGTGAAGCTTTCTTT.

The CDR3 DNA is TGTGCCAGCAGCTTAACCCCCAACTCCTACGAGCAGTACTTC. Amino acids: CASSLTPNSYEQYF. The chain uses TRBV7-3 and TRBJ2-5; D is unresolved. TRBJ2-7 matches the DNA end more closely, so the J call is doubtful. CDR3 size: 14 residues. CDR1 is SGHTA, CDR2 FQGTGA, per germline.

The chain couples TRBV18 to TRBJ2-1; TRBD1 matches at 9 bases. The CDR3 totals 15 residues. Trimming at V came to 3 bases and at J to 0 bases, leaving 0 bases not matched to a gene. Germline CDR1 and CDR2: KGHSH and LQKENI. CDR3 sequence: CASSPGQGSYNEQFF. The CDR3 nucleotides are TGTGCCAGCTCACCGGGACAGGGCTCCTACAATGAGCAGTTCTTC.

The V and J genes are TRBV6-5 and TRBJ2-3; D may be TRBD1 (6 bases). From germline, CDR1 is MNHEY and CDR2 SVGAGI. The CDR3 contains 12 residues. V lost 2 bases and J lost 11, with 11 bases in between. The CDR3 coding sequence is TGTGCCAGCAGTTACGCACAGGGTGGGCAGTATTTT. Protein: CASSYAQGGQYF.

The V gene is TRBV10-3, the J gene TRBJ1-5; TRBD1 might be the D (6 bases). V gave up 10 bases and J gave up 0 bases, with 10 bases separating them. The CDR3 covers 13 residues. CDR1 ENHRY and CDR2 SYGVKD come from the germline V gene. The CDR3 region is CATRDTSNQPQHF. DNA for the CDR3: TGTGCCACCCGGGACACTAGCAATCAGCCCCAGCATTTT.

V usage is TRBV19 and J usage is TRBJ1-4, with 10 nucleotides matching TRBD1. The CDR3 is made up of 18 amino acids. With V trimmed by 7 bases and J by 3 bases, 14 bases remained unmatched. CDR1 is LNHDA and CDR2 is SQIVND in the germline V gene (reference sequence). CDR3 protein: CASTIRGDRGSPNEKLFF. DNA for the CDR3: TGTGCCAGTACCATAAGGGGGGACAGGGGATCGCCTAATGAAAAACTGTTTTTT.

The chain carries TRBV10-3 and TRBJ1-1; D might be TRBD1 (6 bases). CDR1 and CDR2 (germline): ENHRY, SYGVKD. The CDR3 covers 14 residues. The V end was cut by 4 bases, the J end by 2 bases, with 11 bases between. This chain's CDR3 is CAISVSGANTEAFF. DNA for the CDR3: TGTGCCATCAGTGTATCAGGGGCAAACACTGAAGCTTTCTTT.

The rearrangement uses TRBV5-6 and TRBJ1-6; no clear D. This CDR3 comprises 14 residues. Germline CDR1 and CDR2: SGHDT and YYEEEE. V was trimmed by 1 base and J by 10 bases, leaving 12 bases between them. Written as DNA, the CDR3 is TGTGCCAGCAGCTTGACCAGTGCCGAATCACCCCTCCACTTT. The encoded protein is CASSLTSAESPLHF.

The chain has TRBV28 and TRBJ1-2; D remains ambiguous. From germline, CDR1 is MDHEN and CDR2 SYDVKM. This CDR3 spans 14 amino acids. The germline V and J ends were trimmed by 6 bases and 5 bases, with 16 bases remaining between them. The CDR3 protein is CASSPRRAGYGYTF. The CDR3 DNA reads TGTGCCAGCAGCCCTCGACGAGCCGGGTATGGCTACACCTTC.

This chain joins TRBV15 and TRBJ1-5; D not resolved. V was cut by 2 bases and J by 4 bases, with 6 bases left in between. The germline V gene encodes CDR1 LNHNV and CDR2 YYDKDF (reference sequence). The CDR3 sequence is 13 residues long. CDR3: CATSRTANQPQHF. The DNA of the CDR3 is TGTGCCACCAGCAGAACTGCTAATCAGCCCCAGCATTTT.

The chain couples TRBV5-1 to TRBJ2-3; 10 bases map to TRBD1. The CDR3 loop spans 15 amino acids. V lost 2 bases and J lost 3; bases outside the gene matches: 3. Germline values: CDR1 SGHRS, CDR2 YFSETQ. The CDR3 coding sequence is TGCGCCAGCAGCTTTGGACAGGGGGTAACAGATACGCAGTATTTT. This translates into CASSFGQGVTDTQYF.

V and J are TRBV2 and TRBJ2-5; 12 bases are shared with TRBD1. This CDR3 region has 15 residues. The trim removed 8 bases at V and 5 bases at J, leaving 9 bases unmatched. In germline, CDR1 is SNHLY, CDR2 FYNNEI. This chain's CDR3 is CASCPGQGAWETQYF. CDR3 bases: TGTGCCAGCTGCCCGGGACAGGGGGCTTGGGAGACCCAGTACTTC.

V usage is TRBV28 and J usage is TRBJ1-6, with D possibly matching TRBD1 (5 bases). Deletions cut 3 bases from V and 6 bases from J, with 15 bases between. The germline V gene has CDR1 MDHEN and CDR2 SYDVKM. The CDR3 totals 16 residues. CDR3 coding DNA: TGTGCCAGCAGTTTCGTTTCGACAGCCTCTAATTCACCCCTCCACTTT. Translation: CASSFVSTASNSPLHF. Full variable domain (remainder filled in from reference TRBV28 and TRBJ1-6): DVKVTQSSRYLVKRTGEKVFLECVQDMDHENMFWYRQDPGLGLRLIYFSYDVKMKEKGDIPEGYSVSREKKERFSLILESASTNQTSMYLCASSFVSTASNSPLHFGNGTRLTVT.

CDR3 sequence reads: CASRLAESDTQYF. DNA of the CDR3: TGTGCCAGCAGGTTGGCAGAATCAGATACGCAGTATTTT. The rearrangement joins TRBV7-8 to TRBJ2-3; no reliable D call. Germline assignment: CDR1 SGHVS and CDR2 FQNEAQ. The CDR3 length is 13 residues. Trimming pared 6 bases from V and 4 bases from J, leaving 11 bases between.

This rearrangement joins TRBV2 to TRBJ1-2, with TRBD1 identical over 8 bases. Trimming cost V 5 bases and J 8 bases; bases outside gene matches: 16. The CDR3 has 16 residues. Germline CDR1 SNHLY, CDR2 FYNNEI. The CDR3 here is CASSFLSRQGIDGYTF. CDR3 nucleotides: TGTGCCAGCAGTTTCCTTTCGAGACAGGGGATCGACGGCTACACCTTC. Drawing the rest from reference TRBV2 and TRBJ1-2, the complete variable domain is EPEVTQTPSHQVTQMGQEVILRCVPISNHLYFYWYRQILGQKVEFLVSFYNNEISEKSEIFDDQFSVERPDGSNFTLKIRSTKLEDSAMYFCASSFLSRQGIDGYTFGSGTRLTVV.

The chain employs TRBV18 and TRBJ1-2, with TRBD1 as a possible D gene (5 bases). CDR1 and CDR2 (germline): KGHSH, LQKENI. V was clipped by 0 bases and J by 2 bases, with 16 bases between them. This CDR3 has 17 residues. CDR3 loop: CASSPPEGQGGNYGYTF. Written as DNA, the CDR3 is TGTGCCAGCTCACCACCCGAAGGCCAGGGAGGGAACTATGGCTACACCTTC. Complete variable domain (other parts from reference TRBV18 and TRBJ1-2): NAGVMQNPRHLVRRRGQEARLRCSPMKGHSHVYWYRQLPEEGLKFMVYLQKENIIDESGMPKERFSAEFPKEGPSILRIQQVVRGDSAAYFCASSPPEGQGGNYGYTFGSGTRLTVV.

The V and J genes are TRBV19 and TRBJ1-2, with D maybe TRBD1 (5 bases). The CDR3 covers 13 residues. Germline V gene sequence: CDR1 LNHDA, CDR2 SQIVND (reference sequence). Trimming shortened V by 7 bases and J by 7 bases, and 16 bases separated the two germline ends. The CDR3 spells CASIRVLGGGYTF. The CDR3 nucleotides are TGTGCCAGTATCAGGGTTTTAGGCGGTGGCTACACCTTC.

This clone was counted between two and nine times. The chain carries TRBV2 and TRBJ2-1, with 10 bases fitting TRBD2. CDR3 length: 16 amino acids. Germline values: CDR1 SNHLY, CDR2 FYNNEI. V dropped 9 bases and J dropped 0; count of bases not matched to a gene: 8. The CDR3 DNA reads as TGTGCCAGTATTTACAAGCGGGGGGGCTCCTACAATGAGCAGTTCTTC. Translating it yields CASIYKRGGSYNEQFF. Filled out from reference TRBV2 and TRBJ2-1, the complete variable domain reads EPEVTQTPSHQVTQMGQEVILRCVPISNHLYFYWYRQILGQKVEFLVSFYNNEISEKSEIFDDQFSVERPDGSNFTLKIRSTKLEDSAMYFCASIYKRGGSYNEQFFGPGTRLTVL.